The clone carrying this T cell receptor (beta chain) has a count of ten or more. Its matching antigen is unknown. CDR1 MNHEY and CDR2 SMNVEV come from the germline V gene (reference sequence). The CDR3 is made up of 11 amino acids. V was trimmed by 5 bases and J by 6 bases, leaving 8 bases between them. Genomic DNA, the template, was used for profiling of the TCR beta VDJ and CDR3. One entry per CDR3 protein, called by TCRdb with MiXCR from the reads. The repertoire holds more than 150,000 distinct CDR3 sequences, with approximately 48% as singletons. The entry originates in a study of CD8+CD57+ T cells in acquired aplastic anemia. Study-level information: Isolated CD4+ and CD8+ cells, once sorted, yielded DNA averaging approximately 3 ug. Findings of the study overall: Researchers report that twenty-nine CD8+ CDR3 sequences appeared in both patients and controls.

Patients picked for sequencing had shown CD8+CD57+ cell expansion detected by flow cytometry. Each patient had severe acquired aplastic anemia. The clonotype was recovered from a human donor with aplastic anemia. The genes are TRBV27 and TRBJ2-7; D is unresolved. Sequencing was performed on sorted CD4+, CD8+, or CD8+CD57+ T cells (not recorded which) from PBMCs. CDR3 in DNA: TGTGCCAGCAGTCGACCCAGCGAGCAGTACTTC. It encodes CASSRPSEQYF.